This TCR beta chain was observed in a study of shared T cell receptors in the human thymus. Measured with immunoSEQ multiplex PCR; TCRdb has only the in-frame clones, and not every one. The sample carries roughly 410,000 clones, approximately 95% recorded once. The CDR3 length is 18 residues. Germline lookup yields CDR1 KGHSH and CDR2 LQKENI. Unmatched junction bases numbered 16, after V lost 9 bases and J lost 6 bases. The chain carries TRBV18 and TRBJ2-1; 14 bases are shared with TRBD2. This receptor was identified in a human donor. The sample was thymocytes. Here the CDR3 DNA reads TGTGCCAGTTATACCGGGACTAGCGGGAGTCAAGTGAGCAATGAGCAGTTCTTC. Protein: CASYTGTSGSQVSNEQFF. The full variable domain, completed using reference TRBV18 and TRBJ2-1, is NAGVMQNPRHLVRRRGQEARLRCSPMKGHSHVYWYRQLPEEGLKFMVYLQKENIIDESGMPKERFSAEFPKEGPSILRIQQVVRGDSAAYFCASYTGTSGSQVSNEQFFGPGTRLTVL.